This TCR beta chain originates from a study of blood T cell repertoires in COVID-19. As for the study in general: Acute-phase and convalescent COVID-19 samples originated in the United States, Italy and Spain. PBMCs, B-cell-depleted T cells, or T cells provided the cDNA or gDNA that made up the material.

Study processing details: From reference gene primer amplification, estimates of nucleated cell counts were derived. Generated by immunoSEQ multiplex PCR, the TCRdb table keeps only in-frame clones and is missing some. Clone size and V and J calls were adopted from that table, with D and trimming inferred from the DNA. In the table there are fewer than 200,000 clones, 87% of which are singletons. Input material: peripheral blood. This TCR was sampled from a man aged 35 to 55 with active or convalescent COVID-19.

CDR3 sequence: CASSETRGGDTQYF. For the CDR3, the DNA is TGTGCCAGCAGTGAGACTAGAGGAGGGGATACGCAGTATTTT. The chain joins TRBV2 to TRBJ2-3, with D perhaps matching TRBD2 (6 bases). V was cut by 3 bases and J by 6 bases, with 13 bases left in between. This CDR3 spans 14 amino acids. CDR1 and CDR2 from the germline V gene are SNHLY and FYNNEI.